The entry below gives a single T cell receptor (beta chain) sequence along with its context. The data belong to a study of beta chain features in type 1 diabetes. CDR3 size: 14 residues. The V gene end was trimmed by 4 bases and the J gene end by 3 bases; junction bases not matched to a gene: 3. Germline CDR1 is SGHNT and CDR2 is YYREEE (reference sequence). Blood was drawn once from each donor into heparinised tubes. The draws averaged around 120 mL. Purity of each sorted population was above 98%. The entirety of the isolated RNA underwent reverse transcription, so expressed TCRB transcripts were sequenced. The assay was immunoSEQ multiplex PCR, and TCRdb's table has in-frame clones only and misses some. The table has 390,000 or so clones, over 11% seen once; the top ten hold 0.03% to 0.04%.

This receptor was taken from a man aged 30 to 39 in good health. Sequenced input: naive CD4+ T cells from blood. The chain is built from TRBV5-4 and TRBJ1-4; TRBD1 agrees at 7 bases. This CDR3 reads CASSKGAANEKLFF. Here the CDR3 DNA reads TGTGCCAGCAGCAAGGGGGCAGCTAATGAAAAACTGTTTTTT.